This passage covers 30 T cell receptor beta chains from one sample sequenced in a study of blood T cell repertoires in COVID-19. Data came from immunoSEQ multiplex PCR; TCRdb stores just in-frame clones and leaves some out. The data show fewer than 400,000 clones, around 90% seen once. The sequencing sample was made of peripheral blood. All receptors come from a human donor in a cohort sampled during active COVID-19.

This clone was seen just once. The CDR3 DNA sequence: TGTGCCTGGAGACCACCGGGACAGGGCTGGCCCCAGCATTTT. Its protein product is CAWRPPGQGWPQHF. V is TRBV30 and J is TRBJ1-5, with 9 bases matching TRBD1. The CDR3 contains 14 residues. V lost 3 bases to trimming and J lost 9 bases; unmatched junction nucleotides: 9. The germline V gene has CDR1 GTSNPN and CDR2 SVGIG (reference sequence).

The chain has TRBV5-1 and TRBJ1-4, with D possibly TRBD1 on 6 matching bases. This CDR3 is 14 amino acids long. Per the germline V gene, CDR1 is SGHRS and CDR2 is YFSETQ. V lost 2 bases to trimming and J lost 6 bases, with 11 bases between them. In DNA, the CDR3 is TGCGCCAGCAGCTTACAGGGAATGGATGAAAAACTGTTTTTT. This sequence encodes CASSLQGMDEKLFF.

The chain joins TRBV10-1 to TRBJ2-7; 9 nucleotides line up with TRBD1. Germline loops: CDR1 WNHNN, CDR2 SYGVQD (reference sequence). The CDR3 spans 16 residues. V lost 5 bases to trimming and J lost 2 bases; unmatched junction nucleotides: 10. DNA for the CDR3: TGCGCCAGCAGTCAACCCCCGGGACAGGGTACCTACGAGCAGTACTTC. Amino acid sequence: CASSQPPGQGTYEQYF.

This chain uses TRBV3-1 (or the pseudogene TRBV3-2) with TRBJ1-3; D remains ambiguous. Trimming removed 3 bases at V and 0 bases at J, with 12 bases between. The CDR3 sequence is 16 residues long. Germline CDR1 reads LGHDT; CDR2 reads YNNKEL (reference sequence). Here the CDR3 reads CASSQYGDYSGNTIYF. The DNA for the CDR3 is TGTGCCAGCAGCCAGTACGGAGATTACTCTGGAAACACCATATATTTT.

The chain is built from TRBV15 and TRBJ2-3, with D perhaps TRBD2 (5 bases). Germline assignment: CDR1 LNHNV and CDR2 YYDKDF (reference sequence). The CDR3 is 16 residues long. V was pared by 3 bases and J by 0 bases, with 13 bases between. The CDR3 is CATSRRARASTDTQYF. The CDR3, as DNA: TGTGCCACCAGCAGGAGGGCCCGCGCAAGCACAGATACGCAGTATTTT.

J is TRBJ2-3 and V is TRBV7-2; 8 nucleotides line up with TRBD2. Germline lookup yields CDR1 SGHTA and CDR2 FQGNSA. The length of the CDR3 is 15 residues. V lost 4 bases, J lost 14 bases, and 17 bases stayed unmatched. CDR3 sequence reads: CASSSPPAGGSPLYF. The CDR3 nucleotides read TGTGCCAGCAGCTCCCCCCCCGCGGGGGGTAGCCCCTTGTATTTT.

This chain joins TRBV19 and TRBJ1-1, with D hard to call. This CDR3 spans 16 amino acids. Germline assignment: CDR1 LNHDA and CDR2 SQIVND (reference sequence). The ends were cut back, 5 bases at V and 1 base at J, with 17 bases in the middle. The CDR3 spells CASSPTRGGGNTEAFF. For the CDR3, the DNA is TGTGCCAGTAGTCCCACGCGGGGAGGTGGGAACACTGAAGCTTTCTTT.

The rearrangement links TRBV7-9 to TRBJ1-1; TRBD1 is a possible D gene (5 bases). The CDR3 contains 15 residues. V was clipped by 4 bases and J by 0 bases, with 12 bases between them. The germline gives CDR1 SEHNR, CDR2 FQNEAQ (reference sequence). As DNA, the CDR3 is TGTGCCAGCAGCTCAGGGATCCGGATGAACACTGAAGCTTTCTTT. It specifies CASSSGIRMNTEAFF.

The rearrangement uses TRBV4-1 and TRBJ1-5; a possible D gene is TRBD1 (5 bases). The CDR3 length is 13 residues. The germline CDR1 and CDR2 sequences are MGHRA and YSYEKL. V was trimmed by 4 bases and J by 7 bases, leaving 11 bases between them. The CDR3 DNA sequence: TGCGCCAGCAGCCGCTCAGACAGCCAGCCCCAGCATTTT. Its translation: CASSRSDSQPQHF.

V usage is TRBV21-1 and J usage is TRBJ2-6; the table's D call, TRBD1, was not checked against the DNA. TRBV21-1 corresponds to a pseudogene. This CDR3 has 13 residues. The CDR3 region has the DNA TGTGCCATCGATAAGGGGGGGGCCAACGTCCTGACTTTC. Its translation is CAIDKGGANVLTF.

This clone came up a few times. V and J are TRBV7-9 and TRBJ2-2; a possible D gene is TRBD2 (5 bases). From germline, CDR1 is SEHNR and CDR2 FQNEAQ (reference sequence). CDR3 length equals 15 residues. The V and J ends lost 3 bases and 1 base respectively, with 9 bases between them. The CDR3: CASSFRGRNTGELFF. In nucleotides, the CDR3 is TGTGCCAGCAGCTTCCGGGGTCGGAACACCGGGGAGCTGTTTTTT.

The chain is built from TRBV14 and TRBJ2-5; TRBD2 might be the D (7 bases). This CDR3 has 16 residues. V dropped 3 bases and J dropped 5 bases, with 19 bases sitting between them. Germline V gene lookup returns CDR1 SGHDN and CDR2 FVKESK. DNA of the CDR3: TGTGCCAGCAGCCACTTTGGGGGGGGCAGAAGTGAGACCCAGTACTTC. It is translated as CASSHFGGGRSETQYF.

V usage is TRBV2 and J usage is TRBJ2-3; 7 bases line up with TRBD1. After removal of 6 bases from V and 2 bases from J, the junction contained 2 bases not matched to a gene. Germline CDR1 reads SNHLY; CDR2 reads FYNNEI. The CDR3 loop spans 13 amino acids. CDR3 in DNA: TGTGCCAGCAGGGGACAGACCACAGATACGCAGTATTTT. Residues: CASRGQTTDTQYF.

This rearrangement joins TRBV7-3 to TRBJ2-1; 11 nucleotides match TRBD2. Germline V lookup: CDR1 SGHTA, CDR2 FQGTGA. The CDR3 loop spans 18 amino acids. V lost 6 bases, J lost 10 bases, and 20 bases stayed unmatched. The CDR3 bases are TGTGCCAGCAGTCGACAAGGGCTAGCGGGGGGCGCGTTATCGGAGCAGTTCTTC. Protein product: CASSRQGLAGGALSEQFF. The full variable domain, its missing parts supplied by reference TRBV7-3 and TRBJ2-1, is GAGVSQTPSNKVTEKGKYVELRCDPISGHTALYWYRQSLGQGPEFLIYFQGTGAADDSGLPNDRFFAVRPEGSVSTLKIQRTERGDSAVYLCASSRQGLAGGALSEQFFGPGTRLTVL.

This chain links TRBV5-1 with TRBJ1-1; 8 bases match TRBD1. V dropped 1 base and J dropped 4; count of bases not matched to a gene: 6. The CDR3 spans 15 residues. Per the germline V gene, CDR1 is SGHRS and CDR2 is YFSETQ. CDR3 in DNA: TGCGCCAGCAGCTTGTTGACAGGGGCCCGCACTGAAGCTTTCTTT. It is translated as CASSLLTGARTEAFF.

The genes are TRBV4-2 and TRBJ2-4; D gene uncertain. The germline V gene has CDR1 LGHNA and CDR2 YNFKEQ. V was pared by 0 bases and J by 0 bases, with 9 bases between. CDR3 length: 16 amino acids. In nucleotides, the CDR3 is TGTGCCAGCAGCCAAGACATCGCGCTAGCCAAAAACATTCAGTACTTC. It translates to CASSQDIALAKNIQYF.

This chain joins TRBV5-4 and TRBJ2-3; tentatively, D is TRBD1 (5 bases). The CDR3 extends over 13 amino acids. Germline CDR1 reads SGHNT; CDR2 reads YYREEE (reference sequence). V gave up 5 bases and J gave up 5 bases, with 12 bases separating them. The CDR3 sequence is CASRSQGGDTQYF. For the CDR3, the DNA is TGTGCCAGCAGAAGTCAGGGTGGAGATACGCAGTATTTT.

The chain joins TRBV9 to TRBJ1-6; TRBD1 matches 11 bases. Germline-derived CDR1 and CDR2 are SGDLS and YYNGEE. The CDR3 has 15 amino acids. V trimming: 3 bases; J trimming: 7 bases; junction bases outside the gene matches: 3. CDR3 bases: TGTGCCAGCAGCGCGAGGACAGGGGGCAATTCACCCCTCCACTTT. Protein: CASSARTGGNSPLHF.

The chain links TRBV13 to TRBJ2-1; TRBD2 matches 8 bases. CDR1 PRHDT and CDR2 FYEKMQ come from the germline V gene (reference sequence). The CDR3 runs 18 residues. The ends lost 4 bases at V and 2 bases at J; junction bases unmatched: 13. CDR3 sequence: CASSSAKTSEGTYNEQFF. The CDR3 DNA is TGTGCCAGCAGCTCCGCAAAGACTAGCGAGGGGACCTACAATGAGCAGTTCTTC. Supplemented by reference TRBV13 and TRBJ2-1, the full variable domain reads AAGVIQSPRHLIKEKRETATLKCYPIPRHDTVYWYQQGPGQDPQFLISFYEKMQSDKGSIPDRFSAQQFSDYHSELNMSSLELGDSALYFCASSSAKTSEGTYNEQFFGPGTRLTVL.

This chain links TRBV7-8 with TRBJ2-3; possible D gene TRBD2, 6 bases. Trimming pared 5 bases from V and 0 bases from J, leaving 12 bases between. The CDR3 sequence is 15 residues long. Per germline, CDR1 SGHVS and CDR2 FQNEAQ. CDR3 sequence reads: CASSRGLPSTDTQYF. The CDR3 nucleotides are TGTGCCAGCAGCCGAGGACTACCTAGCACAGATACGCAGTATTTT.

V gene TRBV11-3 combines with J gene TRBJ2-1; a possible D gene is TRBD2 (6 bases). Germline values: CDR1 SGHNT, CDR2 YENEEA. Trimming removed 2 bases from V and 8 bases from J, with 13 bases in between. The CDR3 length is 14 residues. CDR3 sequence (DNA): TGTGCCAGCAGCTTAACGGCGGGCGGGGATGAGCAGTTCTTC. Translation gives CASSLTAGGDEQFF.

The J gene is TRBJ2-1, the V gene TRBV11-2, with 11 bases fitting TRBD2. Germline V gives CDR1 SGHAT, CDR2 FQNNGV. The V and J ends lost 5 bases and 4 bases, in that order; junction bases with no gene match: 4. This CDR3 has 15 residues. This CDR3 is CASSRGTSGYNEQFF. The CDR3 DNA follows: TGTGCCAGCAGCCGCGGGACTAGCGGATACAATGAGCAGTTCTTC. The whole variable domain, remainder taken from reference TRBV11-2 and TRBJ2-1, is EAGVAQSPRYKIIEKRQSVAFWCNPISGHATLYWYQQILGQGPKLLIQFQNNGVVDDSQLPKDRFSAERLKGVDSTLKIQPAKLEDSAVYLCASSRGTSGYNEQFFGPGTRLTVL.

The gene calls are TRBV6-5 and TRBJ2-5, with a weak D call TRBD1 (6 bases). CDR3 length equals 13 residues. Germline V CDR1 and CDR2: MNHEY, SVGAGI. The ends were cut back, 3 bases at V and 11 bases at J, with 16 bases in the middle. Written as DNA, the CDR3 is TGTGCCAGCAGTTATAATCTCCGGGACACTCAGTACTTC. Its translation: CASSYNLRDTQYF.

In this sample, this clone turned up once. The CDR3 protein is CASSSKTVNQPQHF. CDR3 coding DNA: TGTGCCAGCAGCTCCAAGACAGTAAATCAGCCCCAGCATTTT. The chain links TRBV7-3 to TRBJ1-5; D possibly corresponds to TRBD1 (5 bases). V was shortened by 4 bases and J by 4 bases, with 11 bases between the two germline ends. Germline V gene lookup returns CDR1 SGHTA and CDR2 FQGTGA. The CDR3 covers 14 residues.

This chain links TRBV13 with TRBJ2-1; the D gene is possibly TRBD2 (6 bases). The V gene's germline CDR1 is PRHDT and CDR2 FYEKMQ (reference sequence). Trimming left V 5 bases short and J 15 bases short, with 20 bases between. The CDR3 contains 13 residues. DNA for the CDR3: TGTGCCAGCAGCACGTACGGAGGGGTAAGCCCGTTCTTC. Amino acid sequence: CASSTYGGVSPFF.

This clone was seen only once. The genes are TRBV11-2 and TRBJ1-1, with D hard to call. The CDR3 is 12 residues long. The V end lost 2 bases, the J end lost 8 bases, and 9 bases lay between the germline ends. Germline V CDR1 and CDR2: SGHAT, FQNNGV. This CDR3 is CASSLLREEAFF. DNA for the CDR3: TGTGCCAGCAGCTTATTGCGTGAAGAAGCTTTCTTT.

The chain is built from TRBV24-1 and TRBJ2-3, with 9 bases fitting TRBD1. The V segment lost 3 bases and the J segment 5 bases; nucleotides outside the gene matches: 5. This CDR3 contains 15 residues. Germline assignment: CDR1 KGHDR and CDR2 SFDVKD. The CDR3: CATSDPGQGRDTQYF. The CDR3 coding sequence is TGTGCCACCAGTGATCCCGGACAGGGGCGAGATACGCAGTATTTT.

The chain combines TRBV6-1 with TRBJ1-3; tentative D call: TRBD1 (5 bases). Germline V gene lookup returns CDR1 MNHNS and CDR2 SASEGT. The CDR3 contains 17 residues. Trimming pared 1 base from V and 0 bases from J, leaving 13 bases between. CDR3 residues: CASSEVDRTYSGNTIYF. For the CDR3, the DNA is TGTGCCAGCAGTGAAGTGGATCGGACATACTCTGGAAACACCATATATTTT.

Here the CDR3 DNA reads TGTGCCAGCAGCTTGGCGCGAGATACGCAGTATTTT. Translation gives CASSLARDTQYF. The V call is TRBV5-5, the J call TRBJ2-3; D is ambiguous. The CDR3 has 12 residues. V was trimmed by 0 bases and J by 5 bases, leaving 4 bases between them. Germline V CDR1 and CDR2: SGHKS, YYEKEE (reference sequence).

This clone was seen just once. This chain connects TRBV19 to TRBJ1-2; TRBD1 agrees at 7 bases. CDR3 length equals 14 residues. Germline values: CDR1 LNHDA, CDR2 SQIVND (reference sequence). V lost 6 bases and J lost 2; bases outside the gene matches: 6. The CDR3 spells CASRRRGLNYGYTF. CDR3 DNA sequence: TGTGCCAGTAGAAGGAGGGGGCTCAACTATGGCTACACCTTC.